The present TCR beta chain was sequenced within a study of CD8 T cells in ankylosing spondylitis. Study outcomes and limitations: In peripheral blood, disease-linked CD8+ clones occurred at relatively low frequencies. Reactive arthritis synovial fluid and blood were previously reported to contain some motif variants. Made up of eight highly homologous variants, a TCR beta motif appeared characteristic of ankylosing spondylitis blood. Reports say disease-linked clones showed up significantly more in matched ankylosing spondylitis synovial fluid.

Germline V CDR1 and CDR2: SGHNT, YYREEE (reference sequence). The V and J ends lost 0 bases and 4 bases respectively, with 16 bases between them. CDR3 length equals 16 residues. Making use of molecular barcodes, quantitative 5'-RACE generated TCR beta libraries. One entry per CDR3 protein, called by TCRdb with MiXCR from the 5' RACE reads. The table lists about 540,000 distinct CDR3 sequences, roughly an eighth of them singletons. In the case of this clonotype: Antigen unknown.

The TCR comes from a male donor with ankylosing spondylitis. This chain links TRBV5-4 with TRBJ1-1, with D hard to call. Sequencing input: blood, either unsorted or a sorted T cell fraction (not recorded which). The CDR3, as DNA: TGTGCCAGCAGCTTGGACGGCGCCACGATCGTCACTGAAGCTTTCTTT. This gives the protein CASSLDGATIVTEAFF.